This TCR beta chain was documented in a study of blood T cell repertoires in COVID-19. How the authors handled the data: Nucleated cell number was recorded as an estimate derived from reference gene primer amplification. Here immunoSEQ multiplex PCR was the method, and the copy in TCRdb shows in-frame clones only, minus some. V and J calls and clone size follow that table, whereas D and trimming were derived from the DNA. The sample includes just under 250,000 clones, approximately 90% of them seen just once. Germline V gives CDR1 LGHDT, CDR2 YNNKEL (reference sequence). Trimming removed 2 bases from V and 7 bases from J; junction bases left unmatched: 10. The CDR3 sequence is 16 residues long.

This rearrangement joins TRBV3-1 (or the pseudogene TRBV3-2) to TRBJ1-2; 10 bases are shared with TRBD1. The TCR sequence derives from a woman aged 25-40 years who had recovered from COVID-19. Sample: PBMCs or T cells enriched from blood (not recorded which). CDR3 residues: CASSQSDRQGAGGYTF. The CDR3 nucleotides are TGTGCCAGCAGCCAATCAGATCGACAGGGGGCTGGTGGCTACACCTTC.